This T cell receptor (beta chain) was obtained from a study of vaccination and CD4 T cells after COVID-19. Overall study context: Convalescent patients gave post-COVID blood a median about 91 days post-diagnosis, range 35 to 161.

The treatment was: roughly 10-day PBMC culture with coronavirus spike peptide pools or control peptides (ViraFEST assay). For this clonotype: As yet, its antigen is unknown.

CDR3 length: 16 residues. Germline CDR1 reads SGHTA; CDR2 reads FQGTGA. The trim removed 2 bases at V and 0 bases at J, leaving 4 bases unmatched. Oncomine TCR Beta short-read sequencing was applied to DNA from cultured CD4+ T cells. TCRdb ran MiXCR on the PCR reads and lists one entry per CDR3 protein. The repertoire holds approximately 15,000 distinct CDR3 sequences, with about 38% as singletons. This receptor was taken from a human donor with COVID-19. This chain connects TRBV7-3 to TRBJ2-3, with TRBD2 matching 8 bases. Sequenced material: cultured CD4+ T cells from blood. The DNA of the CDR3 is TGTGCCAGCAGCTTAGTCGGCGGGGGGAGCACAGATACGCAGTATTTT. It is translated as CASSLVGGGSTDTQYF.